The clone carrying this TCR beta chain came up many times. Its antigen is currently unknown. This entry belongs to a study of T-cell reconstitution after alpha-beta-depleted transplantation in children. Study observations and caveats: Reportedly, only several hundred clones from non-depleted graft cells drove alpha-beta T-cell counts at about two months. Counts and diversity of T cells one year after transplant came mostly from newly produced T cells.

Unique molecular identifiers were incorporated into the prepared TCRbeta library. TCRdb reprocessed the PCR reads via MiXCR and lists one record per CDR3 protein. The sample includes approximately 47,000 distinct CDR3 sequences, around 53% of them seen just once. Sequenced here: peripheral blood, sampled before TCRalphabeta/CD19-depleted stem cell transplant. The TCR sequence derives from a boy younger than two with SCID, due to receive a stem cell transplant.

CDR3 DNA: TGTGCCAGCAGAGGACAGGGTGACCAGCCCCAGCATTTT. This gives the protein CASRGQGDQPQHF. The rearrangement links TRBV12-3 or TRBV12-4 to TRBJ1-5; 8 positions agree with TRBD1. This CDR3 is built from 13 residues. V shed 6 bases, J shed 7 bases, and the junction held 5 bases outside the gene matches.